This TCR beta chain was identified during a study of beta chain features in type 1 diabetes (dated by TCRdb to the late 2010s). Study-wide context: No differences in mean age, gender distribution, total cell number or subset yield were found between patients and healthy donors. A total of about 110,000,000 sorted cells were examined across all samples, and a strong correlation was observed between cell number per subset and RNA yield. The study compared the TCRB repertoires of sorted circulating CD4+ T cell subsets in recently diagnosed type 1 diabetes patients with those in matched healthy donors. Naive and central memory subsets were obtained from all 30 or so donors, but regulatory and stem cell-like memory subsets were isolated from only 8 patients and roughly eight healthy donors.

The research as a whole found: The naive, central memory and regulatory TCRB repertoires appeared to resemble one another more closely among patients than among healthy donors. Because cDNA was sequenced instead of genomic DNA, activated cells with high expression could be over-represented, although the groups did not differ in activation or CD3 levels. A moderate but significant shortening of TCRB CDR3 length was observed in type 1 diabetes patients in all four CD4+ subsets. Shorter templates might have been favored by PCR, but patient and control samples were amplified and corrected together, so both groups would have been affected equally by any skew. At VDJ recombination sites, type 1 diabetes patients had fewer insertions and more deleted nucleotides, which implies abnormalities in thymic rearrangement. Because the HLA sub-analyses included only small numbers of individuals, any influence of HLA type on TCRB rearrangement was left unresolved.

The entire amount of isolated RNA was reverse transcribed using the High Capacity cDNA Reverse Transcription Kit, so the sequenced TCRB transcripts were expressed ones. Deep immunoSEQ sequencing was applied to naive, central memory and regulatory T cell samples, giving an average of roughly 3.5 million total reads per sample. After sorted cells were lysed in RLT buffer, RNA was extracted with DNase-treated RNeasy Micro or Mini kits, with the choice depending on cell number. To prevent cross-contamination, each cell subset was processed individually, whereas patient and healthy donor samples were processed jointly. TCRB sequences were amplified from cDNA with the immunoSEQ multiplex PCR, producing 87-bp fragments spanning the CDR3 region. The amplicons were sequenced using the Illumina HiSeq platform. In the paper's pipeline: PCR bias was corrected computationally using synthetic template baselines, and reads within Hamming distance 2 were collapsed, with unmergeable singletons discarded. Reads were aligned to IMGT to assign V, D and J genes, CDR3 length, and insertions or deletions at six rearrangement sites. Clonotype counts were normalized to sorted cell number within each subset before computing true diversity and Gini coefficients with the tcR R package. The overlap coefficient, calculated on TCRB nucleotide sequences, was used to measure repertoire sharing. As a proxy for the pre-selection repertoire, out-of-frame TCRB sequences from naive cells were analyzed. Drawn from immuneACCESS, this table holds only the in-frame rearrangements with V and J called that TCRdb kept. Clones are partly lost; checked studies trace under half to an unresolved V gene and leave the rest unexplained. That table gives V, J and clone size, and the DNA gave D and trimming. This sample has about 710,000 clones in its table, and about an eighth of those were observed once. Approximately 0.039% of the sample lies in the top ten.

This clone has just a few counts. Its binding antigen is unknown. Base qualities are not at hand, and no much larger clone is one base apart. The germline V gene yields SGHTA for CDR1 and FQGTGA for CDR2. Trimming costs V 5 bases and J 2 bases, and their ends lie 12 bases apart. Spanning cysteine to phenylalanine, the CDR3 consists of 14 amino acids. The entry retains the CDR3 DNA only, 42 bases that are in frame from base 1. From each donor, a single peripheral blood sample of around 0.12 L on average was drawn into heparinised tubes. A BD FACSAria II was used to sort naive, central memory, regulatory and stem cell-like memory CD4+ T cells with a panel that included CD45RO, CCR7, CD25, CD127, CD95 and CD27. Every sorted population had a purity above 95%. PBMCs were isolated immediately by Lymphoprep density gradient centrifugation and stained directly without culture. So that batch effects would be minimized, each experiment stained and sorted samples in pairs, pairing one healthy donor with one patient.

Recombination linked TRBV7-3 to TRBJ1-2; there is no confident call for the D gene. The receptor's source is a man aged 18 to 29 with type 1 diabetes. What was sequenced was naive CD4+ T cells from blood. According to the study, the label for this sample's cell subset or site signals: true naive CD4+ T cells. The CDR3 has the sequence CASSPTEGNYGYTF. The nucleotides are TGTGCCAGCAGCCCCACAGAAGGGAACTATGGCTACACCTTC.